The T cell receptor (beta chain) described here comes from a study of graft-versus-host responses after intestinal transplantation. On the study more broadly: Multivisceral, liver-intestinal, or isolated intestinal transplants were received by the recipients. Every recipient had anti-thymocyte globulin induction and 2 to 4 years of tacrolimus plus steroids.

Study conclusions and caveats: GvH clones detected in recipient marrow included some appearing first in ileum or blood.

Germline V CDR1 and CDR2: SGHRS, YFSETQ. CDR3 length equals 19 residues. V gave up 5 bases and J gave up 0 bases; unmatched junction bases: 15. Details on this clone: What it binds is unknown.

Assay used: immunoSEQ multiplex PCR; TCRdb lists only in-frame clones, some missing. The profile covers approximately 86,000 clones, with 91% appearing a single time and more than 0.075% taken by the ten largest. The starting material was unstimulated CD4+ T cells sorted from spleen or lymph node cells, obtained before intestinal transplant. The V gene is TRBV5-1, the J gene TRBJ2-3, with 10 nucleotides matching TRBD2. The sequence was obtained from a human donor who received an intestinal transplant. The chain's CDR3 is CASSRRASGGPSSTDTQYF. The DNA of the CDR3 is TGCGCCAGCAGTCGTAGGGCTAGCGGGGGCCCTTCTAGCACAGATACGCAGTATTTT.